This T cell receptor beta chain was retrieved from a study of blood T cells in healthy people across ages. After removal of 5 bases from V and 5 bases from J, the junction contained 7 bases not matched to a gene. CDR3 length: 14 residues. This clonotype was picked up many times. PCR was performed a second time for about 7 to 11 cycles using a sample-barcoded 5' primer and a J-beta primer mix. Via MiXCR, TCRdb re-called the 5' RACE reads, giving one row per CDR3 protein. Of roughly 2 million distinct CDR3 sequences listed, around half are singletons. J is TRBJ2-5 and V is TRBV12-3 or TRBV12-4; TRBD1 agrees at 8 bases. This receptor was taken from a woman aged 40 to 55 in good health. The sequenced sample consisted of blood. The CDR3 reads CASSVGQGEETQYF. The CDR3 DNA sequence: TGTGCCAGCAGTGTCGGACAGGGAGAGGAGACCCAGTACTTC.